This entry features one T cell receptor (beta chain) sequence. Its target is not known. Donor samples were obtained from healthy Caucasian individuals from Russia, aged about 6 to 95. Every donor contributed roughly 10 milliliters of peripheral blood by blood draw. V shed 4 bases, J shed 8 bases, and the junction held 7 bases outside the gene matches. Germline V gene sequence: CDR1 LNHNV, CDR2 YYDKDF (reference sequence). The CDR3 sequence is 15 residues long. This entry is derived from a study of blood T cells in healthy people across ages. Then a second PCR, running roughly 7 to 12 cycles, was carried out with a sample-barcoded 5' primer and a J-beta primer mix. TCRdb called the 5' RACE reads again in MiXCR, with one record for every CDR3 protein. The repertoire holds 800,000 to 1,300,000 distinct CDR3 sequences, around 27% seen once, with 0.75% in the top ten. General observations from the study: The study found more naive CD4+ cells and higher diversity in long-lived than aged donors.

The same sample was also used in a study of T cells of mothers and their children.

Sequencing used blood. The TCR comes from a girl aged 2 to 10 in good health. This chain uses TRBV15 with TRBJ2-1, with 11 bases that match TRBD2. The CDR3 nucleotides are TGTGCCACCAGCAAGAGACTAGCGGGAACGGATGAGCAGTTCTTC. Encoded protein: CATSKRLAGTDEQFF.